This record covers a single T cell receptor (beta chain). What it recognizes is unknown. A single record per CDR3 protein comes from TCRdb applying MiXCR to the reads. The sample lists roughly 170,000 distinct CDR3 sequences; about 20% were seen once. Germline values: CDR1 LNHDA, CDR2 SQIVND (reference sequence). Trimming left V 1 base short and J 1 base short, with 5 bases between. The CDR3 is made up of 13 amino acids. The data are from a study of T cell repertoires in cytomegalovirus infection. Study details: Peptides in the study included HLA-C-restricted and HLA-B-restricted CMV epitopes. Study-level points and caveats: Clonotype analysis showed dominance of the ex vivo response by HLA-C-restricted CMV-specific TCR beta clonotypes.

This receptor was identified in a human donor in good health (CMV status not recorded). Some clones in this sample may be carry-over from other donors' samples. The rearrangement joins TRBV19 to TRBJ2-7; D is perhaps TRBD1 (5 bases). The material sequenced was CD8+ T cells from cultured PBMCs, taken from culture after CMV antigen stimulation. In DNA form, the CDR3 reads TGTGCCAGTAGTATAGGGACATCCTACGAGCAGTACTTC. Translation gives CASSIGTSYEQYF.